Below are 27 T cell receptor beta chains sequenced from a single sample in a study of blood T cell repertoires in COVID-19. The data were produced by immunoSEQ multiplex PCR, yet TCRdb's version contains in-frame clones alone and is incomplete. This sample has hundreds of thousands of clones, with 70% to 90% found just once. The source material was PBMCs or T cells enriched from blood (not recorded which). The receptors originated from a man aged 25 to 40 who had recovered from COVID-19.

The V and J genes are TRBV27 and TRBJ2-2, with TRBD2 matching 7 bases. The trim removed 4 bases at V and 1 base at J, leaving 9 bases unmatched. Germline V gene lookup returns CDR1 MNHEY and CDR2 SMNVEV (reference sequence). CDR3 size: 17 residues. Here the CDR3 reads CASSSLILAENTGELFF. CDR3 DNA: TGTGCCAGCAGTTCCCTCATCCTAGCGGAGAACACCGGGGAGCTGTTTTTT.

This clone has a single count. The chain links TRBV10-2 to TRBJ2-7, with D perhaps TRBD1 (5 bases). The CDR3 runs to 13 residues. The germline gives CDR1 WSHSY, CDR2 SAAADI. V lost 6 bases and J 1 base, leaving 10 bases between the germline ends. Here the CDR3 DNA reads TGCGCCAGCAGCCCCGACAGTTCCTACGAGCAGTACTTC. This codes for CASSPDSSYEQYF.

This sequence joins TRBV2 and TRBJ2-7; TRBD2 matches at 12 bases. The CDR3 loop spans 14 amino acids. Germline CDR1 SNHLY, CDR2 FYNNEI. J lost 3 bases, V lost 4 bases, and 1 base had no gene match. CDR3 loop: CASSVLAGGYEQYF. The CDR3 region has the DNA TGTGCCAGCAGTGTACTAGCGGGGGGCTACGAGCAGTACTTC.

The V call is TRBV30, the J call TRBJ2-2; 8 nucleotides agree with TRBD1. V dropped 3 bases and J dropped 0; count of bases not matched to a gene: 0. CDR3 size: 14 residues. Germline lookup yields CDR1 GTSNPN and CDR2 SVGIG (reference sequence). The CDR3 sequence: CAWRTGANTGELFF. CDR3 sequence (DNA): TGTGCCTGGAGGACAGGGGCGAACACCGGGGAGCTGTTTTTT.

This chain links TRBV6-5 with TRBJ2-7; tentatively, D is TRBD2 (5 bases). The V gene lost 2 bases and the J gene lost 0 bases, with 11 bases spanning the gap. The CDR3 consists of 15 residues. Germline V gives CDR1 MNHEY, CDR2 SVGAGI. The CDR3 reads CASSYSAGSSYEQYF. For the CDR3, the DNA is TGTGCCAGCAGTTACAGCGCGGGCAGCTCCTACGAGCAGTACTTC.

The gene calls are TRBV30 and TRBJ2-7; 10 bases match TRBD1. Germline loops: CDR1 GTSNPN, CDR2 SVGIG (reference sequence). The J segment lost 3 bases and the V segment lost 3 bases, leaving 2 bases of the junction unmatched. This CDR3 comprises 13 residues. DNA for the CDR3: TGTGCCTGGAGGGGACAGGGGTTCTACGAGCAGTACTTC. This gives the protein CAWRGQGFYEQYF.

The chain combines TRBV4-2 with TRBJ1-5; 10 bases align to TRBD1. The junction had 7 bases not matched to a gene; V was cut back by 4 bases and J by 4 bases. Germline V gene lookup returns CDR1 LGHNA and CDR2 YNFKEQ. The CDR3 has 16 amino acids. The CDR3 DNA reads as TGTGCCAGCAGCCTCCAGGACAGGGGGAAAAATCAGCCCCAGCATTTT. It codes for CASSLQDRGKNQPQHF.

The rearrangement uses TRBV3-1 (or the pseudogene TRBV3-2) and TRBJ2-5; D is ambiguous. Germline values: CDR1 LGHDT, CDR2 YNNKEL (reference sequence). The CDR3 runs 13 residues. Deletions cut 4 bases from V and 5 bases from J, with 11 bases between. CDR3 in amino acids: CASSRLAQETQYF. CDR3 sequence (DNA): TGTGCCAGCAGCCGGTTAGCCCAGGAGACCCAGTACTTC.

This clone was seen once. The chain couples TRBV24-1 to TRBJ1-5, with 7 positions matching TRBD1. V shed 5 bases, J shed 6 bases, and the junction held 3 bases outside the gene matches. The CDR3 runs 13 residues. Looked up from germline, CDR1 is KGHDR and CDR2 is SFDVKD. CDR3 in DNA: TGTGCCACCAGTGGGTCAGGGGGTCAGCCCCAGCATTTT. It codes for CATSGSGGQPQHF.

V usage is TRBV30 and J usage is TRBJ1-6; no firm D call. The germline gives CDR1 GTSNPN, CDR2 SVGIG (reference sequence). Trimming removed 1 base from V and 3 bases from J, with 4 bases in between. The CDR3 is 13 amino acids. The CDR3 sequence: CAWSASYNSPLHF. The CDR3 DNA is TGTGCCTGGAGTGCTAGCTATAATTCACCCCTCCACTTT.

This clone appeared once. The chain employs TRBV7-6 and TRBJ2-3; 10 nucleotides align to TRBD1. Germline V lookup: CDR1 SGHVS, CDR2 FNYEAQ. V shed 2 bases, J shed 2 bases, and the junction held 4 bases outside the gene matches. The CDR3 length is 16 residues. CDR3 in amino acids: CASSLRTGGITDTQYF. The CDR3 DNA reads TGTGCCAGCAGCTTAAGGACAGGGGGGATCACAGATACGCAGTATTTT.

This rearrangement joins TRBV19 to TRBJ1-1, with TRBD1 as a possible D gene (5 bases). V lost 4 bases and J lost 1, with 10 bases in between. From germline, CDR1 is LNHDA and CDR2 SQIVND (reference sequence). The CDR3 sequence is 14 residues long. CDR3 coding DNA: TGTGCCAGTAGTACGACAGCAAAGAACACTGAAGCTTTCTTT. Residues: CASSTTAKNTEAFF.

V and J are TRBV19 and TRBJ2-3, with TRBD2 matching over 9 bases. V shed 5 bases and J 5 bases; nucleotides not matched to a gene: 5. This CDR3 has 14 residues. The germline gives CDR1 LNHDA, CDR2 SQIVND (reference sequence). As DNA, the CDR3 is TGTGCCAGTAGTGCAATAGCGGGAGTAGATACGCAGTATTTT. Translating gives CASSAIAGVDTQYF.

This clone was seen more than once but under ten times. The chain recombines TRBV6-4 with TRBJ2-2, with 11 bases aligning to TRBD2. V shed 2 bases and J 2 bases; nucleotides not matched to a gene: 10. The germline V gene has CDR1 MRHNA and CDR2 SNTAGT. The length of the CDR3 is 19 residues. The DNA of the CDR3 is TGTGCCAGCAGTGACCGGAAGGGACTAGCGGCTCTTAACACCGGGGAGCTGTTTTTT. Translating it yields CASSDRKGLAALNTGELFF.

The chain joins TRBV7-8 to TRBJ2-5, with TRBD1 as a possible D gene (6 bases). The ends were cut back, 4 bases at V and 5 bases at J, with 17 bases in the middle. This CDR3 region has 15 residues. The germline V gene encodes CDR1 SGHVS and CDR2 FQNEAQ. This CDR3 is CASSSNRVGGETQYF. In DNA, the CDR3 is TGTGCCAGCAGCTCAAACAGGGTGGGCGGGGAGACCCAGTACTTC.

The gene calls are TRBV5-4 and TRBJ2-3, with 8 bases that match TRBD2. The CDR3 sequence is 16 residues long. Germline lookup yields CDR1 SGHNT and CDR2 YYREEE (reference sequence). V was pared by 1 base and J by 3 bases, with 7 bases of the junction left unmatched. Here the CDR3 reads CASSLSQGLATDTQYF. CDR3 coding DNA: TGTGCCAGCAGCTTGTCCCAAGGACTAGCTACAGATACGCAGTATTTT.

The chain carries TRBV9 and TRBJ2-1, with D tentatively TRBD2 (5 bases). Germline V gene lookup returns CDR1 SGDLS and CDR2 YYNGEE. V was pared by 0 bases and J by 4 bases, with 17 bases between. The CDR3 is 17 residues long. The CDR3 is CASSVVAGEGVYNEQFF. The CDR3 coding sequence is TGTGCCAGCAGCGTAGTCGCAGGAGAGGGAGTATACAATGAGCAGTTCTTC.

This chain uses TRBV6-5 with TRBJ2-3, with a possible D match to TRBD1 (6 bases). The V end was cut by 3 bases, the J end by 6 bases, with 13 bases between. Germline values: CDR1 MNHEY, CDR2 SVGAGI. This CDR3 spans 14 amino acids. The CDR3 region is CASSYRQVSDTQYF. The DNA of the CDR3 is TGTGCCAGCAGTTATCGACAGGTATCGGATACGCAGTATTTT.

This clone was picked up a small number of times. The rearrangement links TRBV19 to TRBJ1-5; D not certain. Germline values: CDR1 LNHDA, CDR2 SQIVND (reference sequence). This CDR3 comprises 14 residues. Trimming stripped 1 base from V and 7 bases from J, with 11 bases between. The CDR3 protein is CASSIGGDGQPQHF. CDR3 DNA: TGTGCCAGTAGTATAGGGGGAGATGGGCAGCCCCAGCATTTT.

This chain links TRBV9 with TRBJ2-7, with D perhaps TRBD2 (7 bases). This CDR3 region has 14 residues. V was cut by 0 bases and J by 2 bases, with 9 bases left in between. The germline CDR1 and CDR2 sequences are SGDLS and YYNGEE. The CDR3 region has the DNA TGTGCCAGCAGCGTAGGCGGGGGCCCCTACGAGCAGTACTTC. It yields the protein CASSVGGGPYEQYF.

The J gene is TRBJ2-7, the V gene TRBV11-2; no definite D call. This CDR3 has 12 amino acids. The V and J ends lost 4 bases and 2 bases respectively, with 6 bases between them. The germline gives CDR1 SGHAT, CDR2 FQNNGV. This chain's CDR3 is CASSSGTYEQYF. CDR3 in DNA: TGTGCCAGCAGCTCTGGCACCTACGAGCAGTACTTC.

The chain combines TRBV4-2 with TRBJ1-2; perhaps TRBD1 as D (6 bases). V was shortened by 0 bases and J by 1 base, with 18 bases between the two germline ends. The CDR3 consists of 18 residues. CDR1 LGHNA and CDR2 YNFKEQ come from the germline V gene. CDR3 amino acids: CASSQDSTGTFDNYGYTF. The CDR3 bases are TGTGCCAGCAGCCAAGACTCGACTGGGACATTCGATAACTATGGCTACACCTTC.

The chain uses TRBV10-1 and TRBJ2-1; 12 bases line up with TRBD2. CDR1 is WNHNN and CDR2 is SYGVQD in the germline V gene (reference sequence). The V gene end was trimmed by 6 bases and the J gene end by 5 bases; junction bases not matched to a gene: 5. The CDR3 sequence is 15 residues long. CDR3 in amino acids: CASSPRLAGDNEQFF. CDR3 DNA: TGCGCCAGCAGCCCTCGACTAGCGGGGGACAATGAGCAGTTCTTC.

J is TRBJ1-2 and V is TRBV6-5; 8 bases map to TRBD1. The CDR3 is made up of 15 amino acids. CDR1 MNHEY and CDR2 SVGAGI come from the germline V gene. Germline trimming cut 3 bases from V and 5 bases from J; bases unmatched to any gene: 8. The CDR3 reads CASSYRNRGTYGYTF. In DNA form, the CDR3 reads TGTGCCAGCAGTTATCGGAACAGGGGGACTTATGGCTACACCTTC.

This chain uses TRBV24-1 with TRBJ1-2; perhaps TRBD1 as D (5 bases). V was clipped by 3 bases and J by 4 bases, with 14 bases between them. Germline loops: CDR1 KGHDR, CDR2 SFDVKD. The CDR3 runs to 15 residues. The CDR3 nucleotides read TGTGCCACCAGTGATACCGGGGGGGGATCCTATGGCTACACCTTC. Its protein product is CATSDTGGGSYGYTF.

This clone has only one observation. The chain has TRBV9 and TRBJ1-4; 9 bases align to TRBD1. The CDR3 is 19 amino acids. Germline CDR1 and CDR2: SGDLS and YYNGEE. Unmatched junction bases numbered 13, after V lost 4 bases and J lost 0 bases. CDR3 nucleotides: TGTGCCAGCAGCCCCTCCGGGACAGGGATTTTTGCAACTAATGAAAAACTGTTTTTT. Amino acid sequence: CASSPSGTGIFATNEKLFF.

Regarding this clone: The junction shows a germline mismatch at one end, possibly a read error. The CDR3 coding sequence is TGTGCCAGCAGTTTCGCCAAACAGGGCCCAGCAACTTTT. Translated, it gives CASSFAKQGPATF. The chain combines TRBV6-2 or TRBV6-3 with TRBJ2-3; TRBD1 might be the D (6 bases). This CDR3 comprises 13 residues. Germline V lookup: CDR1 MNHEY, CDR2 SVGEGT.